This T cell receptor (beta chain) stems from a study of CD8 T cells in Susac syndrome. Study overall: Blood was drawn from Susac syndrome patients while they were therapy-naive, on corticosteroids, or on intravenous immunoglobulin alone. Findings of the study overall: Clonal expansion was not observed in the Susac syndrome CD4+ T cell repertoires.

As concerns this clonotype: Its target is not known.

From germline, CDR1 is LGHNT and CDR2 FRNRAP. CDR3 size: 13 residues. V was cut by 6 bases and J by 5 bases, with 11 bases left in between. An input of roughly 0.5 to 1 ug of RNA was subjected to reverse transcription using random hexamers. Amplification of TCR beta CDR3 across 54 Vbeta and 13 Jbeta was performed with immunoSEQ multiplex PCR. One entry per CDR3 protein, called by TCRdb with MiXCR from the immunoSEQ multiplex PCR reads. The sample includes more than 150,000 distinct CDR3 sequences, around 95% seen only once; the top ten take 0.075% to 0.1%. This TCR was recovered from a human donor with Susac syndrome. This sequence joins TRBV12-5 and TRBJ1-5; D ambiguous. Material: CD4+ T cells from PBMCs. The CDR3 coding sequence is TGTGCTAGTGGCCCAGGACGAGATCAGCCCCAGCATTTT. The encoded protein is CASGPGRDQPQHF.